This T cell receptor beta chain was obtained from a study of blood T cell repertoires in COVID-19. Study-level background: Sample material is recorded as cDNA or gDNA derived from T cells, B-cell-depleted T cells, or PBMCs.

All enrollees were about 18 to 90 years old and from fewer than 25 US areas. J gave up 6 bases and V 2 bases, and 3 bases lay outside the gene matches. The CDR3 runs to 14 residues. Germline lookup yields CDR1 KGHSH and CDR2 LQKENI. The table came from immunoSEQ multiplex PCR; TCRdb's copy has only in-frame clones and leaves some out. The sample lists 490,000 or so clones; over 75% were seen once. The material sequenced was PBMCs or T cells enriched from blood (not recorded which). This TCR came from a woman between 40 and 55 years old who had recovered from COVID-19. J is TRBJ1-2 and V is TRBV18; TRBD1 aligns across 10 bases. Here the CDR3 DNA reads TGTGCCAGCTCACCAGACAGGGGGCTACATGGCTACACCTTC. Translating gives CASSPDRGLHGYTF.